This T cell receptor beta chain stems from a study of control samples from healthy donors and cancer patients. The repertoire was sequenced with immunoSEQ multiplex PCR; TCRdb's copy has only in-frame clones and lacks some. The sample has 75,000 to 100,000 clones, roughly 92% seen once. The germline V gene has CDR1 SNHLY and CDR2 FYNNEI. With 4 bases removed from V and 0 bases from J, the gap between germline ends came to 9 bases. The CDR3 totals 14 residues. The rearrangement joins TRBV2 to TRBJ2-5; D gene uncertain. Sample: blood. This TCR was sampled from a human donor in good health. The donor label of this sample is uncertain. CDR3 residues: CASSVTTNQETQYF. The CDR3, as DNA: TGTGCCAGCAGTGTAACGACAAACCAAGAGACCCAGTACTTC.